This TCR beta chain was observed in a study of OX40 agonist ivuxolimab in advanced cancers. Overall study context: Males comprised around four fifths of the group, whose mean age was approximately 61 years (range 23 to 79).

In regard to this clone: Its matching antigen is unknown.

TCRdb keeps only in-frame clones here, not all; method: immunoSEQ multiplex PCR. The sample has about 96,000 clones, roughly 80% seen once. Study findings and constraints: Some nonresponders likewise displayed low normalized T-cell clonal expansion.

Germline-derived CDR1 and CDR2 are SGHVS and FQNEAQ. Between the trimmed V and J ends, which lost 3 bases and 8 bases, there was a span of 10 bases. The CDR3 loop spans 12 amino acids. The receptor's source is an adult with an advanced solid tumor such as melanoma, head and neck, liver or kidney cancer. Sample: CD4+ or CD8+ T cells sorted from blood, taken in a trial of the OX40 agonist ivuxolimab. The V call is TRBV7-8, the J call TRBJ1-1, with D possibly matching TRBD1 (6 bases). In DNA, the CDR3 is TGTGCCAGCAGCTTGGGAACAGGGGAAGCTTTCTTT. This codes for CASSLGTGEAFF.